These T cell receptor beta chains were read from a single sample in a study of blood T cell repertoires in COVID-19. Data came from immunoSEQ multiplex PCR; TCRdb stores just in-frame clones and leaves some out. The sample contains some 340,000 clones, about 83% of which appear only once. Sample: peripheral blood. These receptor sequences come from a man aged 25-45 years with active or convalescent COVID-19. CDR3s include the opening cysteine and the closing phenylalanine or tryptophan. A D gene is named only where the DNA matches it firmly. A clone size is listed for some rows: how often the clone was seen (once, few, many), or a class if it is expanded.

J gene,clone size,D gene,V gene,CDR3 protein,CDR3 DNA
TRBJ2-7,NA,NA,TRBV6-5,CASRTGEAGEQYF,TGTGCCAGCCGAACGGGGGAAGCGGGCGAGCAGTACTTC
TRBJ1-1,NA,NA,TRBV5-6,CASSIGTQTEAFF,TGTGCCAGCAGCATAGGGACTCAGACTGAAGCTTTCTTT
TRBJ2-3,once,TRBD2,TRBV9,CASSRRLAGVEDTQYF,TGTGCCAGCAGCAGACGTCTAGCGGGAGTAGAAGATACGCAGTATTTT
TRBJ1-1,NA,NA,TRBV7-8,CASSLPLWGGRNTEAFF,TGTGCCAGCAGCTTACCCCTCTGGGGGGGAAGGAACACTGAAGCTTTCTTT
TRBJ1-1,NA,NA,TRBV5-3,CARSSHFKTGTHDTEAFF,TGTGCCAGAAGCTCGCACTTTAAAACCGGGACACACGACACTGAAGCTTTCTTT
TRBJ2-3,few,NA,TRBV9,CASSQSASSRTDTQYF,TGTGCCAGCAGCCAGTCAGCTAGTTCACGCACAGATACGCAGTATTTT
TRBJ2-1,NA,TRBD2,TRBV9,CASSVVLAGGRNEQFF,TGTGCCAGCAGCGTAGTCCTAGCGGGGGGACGCAATGAGCAGTTCTTC
TRBJ2-5,NA,TRBD2,TRBV5-4,CASSSGGSQETQYF,TGTGCCAGCAGCTCGGGGGGTTCTCAAGAGACCCAGTACTTC
TRBJ2-1,NA,TRBD2,TRBV6-1,CASSEIAGLAGYNEQFF,TGTGCCAGCAGTGAAATCGCCGGACTAGCGGGGTACAATGAGCAGTTCTTC
TRBJ2-7,NA,TRBD2,TRBV24-1,CATSDPGTSGSYEQYF,TGTGCCACCAGTGACCCAGGGACTAGCGGGAGCTACGAGCAGTACTTC
TRBJ2-7,once,NA,TRBV7-9,CASSLKRSRGYEQYF,TGTGCCAGCAGCTTAAAAAGGAGTCGGGGCTACGAGCAGTACTTC
TRBJ2-4,NA,TRBD2,TRBV19,CASSMRRERNIQYF,TGTGCCAGTAGTATGAGGCGGGAGAGAAACATTCAGTACTTC
TRBJ1-1,NA,NA,TRBV25-1,CASQRRGLHEAFF,TGTGCCAGTCAGAGGAGGGGCCTACATGAAGCTTTCTTT
TRBJ1-1,NA,NA,TRBV7-8,CASSLRRSLRNTEAFF,TGTGCCAGCAGCTTAAGACGGAGCCTGAGGAACACTGAAGCTTTCTTT
TRBJ2-1,NA,NA,TRBV9,CASSPGGDLSSYNEQFF,TGTGCCAGCAGCCCAGGCGGGGACTTAAGCTCCTACAATGAGCAGTTCTTC
TRBJ1-1,few,NA,TRBV9,CASSLGSGNTEAFF,TGTGCCAGCAGCTTAGGATCGGGGAACACTGAAGCTTTCTTT
TRBJ2-7,NA,TRBD1,TRBV5-4,CASTQTGFGNYEQYF,TGTGCCAGCACCCAGACAGGGTTCGGGAACTACGAGCAGTACTTC
TRBJ2-1,few,NA,TRBV2,CASSEEWASAYNEQFF,TGTGCCAGCAGTGAAGAGTGGGCTAGCGCGTACAATGAGCAGTTCTTC
TRBJ2-1,NA,TRBD2,TRBV27,CASSHLAAEQFF,TGTGCCAGCAGTCATCTAGCGGCTGAGCAGTTCTTC
TRBJ2-6,NA,NA,TRBV14,CASSHFGVGANVLTF,TGTGCCAGCAGCCATTTCGGGGTTGGGGCCAACGTCCTGACTTTC
TRBJ2-5,NA,NA,TRBV6-5,CASSYSRGGGSETQYF,TGTGCCAGCAGTTACTCGAGAGGAGGGGGCTCTGAGACCCAGTACTTC
TRBJ2-7,NA,NA,TRBV9,CASSYGGAAYEQYF,TGTGCCAGCAGTTACGGCGGGGCAGCCTACGAGCAGTACTTC
TRBJ2-7,NA,NA,TRBV5-6,CASSSQGSLFNEQYF,TGTGCCAGCAGCTCACAGGGCAGTCTCTTTAACGAGCAGTACTTC
TRBJ1-6,NA,NA,TRBV12-3/TRBV12-4,CASRPGVSPLHF,TGTGCCAGCAGGCCGGGGGTGTCACCCCTCCACTTT
TRBJ2-1,NA,TRBD2,TRBV29-1,CSVEGRLAGSYNEQFF,TGCAGCGTTGAAGGCCGGCTAGCGGGCTCCTACAATGAGCAGTTCTTC
TRBJ2-1,NA,TRBD2,TRBV6-5,CASSWGTSSYNEQFF,TGTGCCAGCAGTTGGGGGACTAGCAGCTACAATGAGCAGTTCTTC
TRBJ1-2,NA,NA,TRBV5-8,CASSSSRIQGKNYGYTF,TGTGCCAGCAGCTCGTCCCGTATACAGGGAAAAAACTATGGCTACACCTTC
TRBJ2-7,NA,NA,TRBV6-5,CASSQNYEQYF,TGTGCCAGCAGTCAGAACTATGAGCAGTACTTC
TRBJ2-3,NA,NA,TRBV7-9,CASSLDGTSTDTQYF,TGTGCCAGCAGCTTAGACGGGACTAGCACAGATACGCAGTATTTT